One sample yielded the 26 T cell receptor beta chains listed below, sequenced in a study of early T cells in non-severe SARS-CoV-2 infection. TCRdb used MiXCR to reprocess the 5' RACE reads, holding one entry per CDR3 protein. Of tens of thousands of distinct CDR3 sequences listed, around 11% were seen once; the top ten hold more than 0.9%. The sample was whole blood, taken at baseline. Receptor source: an adult who was a healthcare worker with PCR-confirmed SARS-CoV-2 infection or an uninfected control (not recorded which). The donor label of this sample is uncertain.

The J gene is TRBJ2-3, the V gene TRBV19; 9 nucleotides agree with TRBD2. CDR3 length: 15 amino acids. V lost 7 bases and J lost 2; bases outside the gene matches: 7. Per the germline V gene, CDR1 is LNHDA and CDR2 is SQIVND (reference sequence). The CDR3 loop reads CASTPTSGPTDTQYF. CDR3 DNA sequence: TGTGCCAGTACCCCGACTAGCGGTCCCACAGATACGCAGTATTTT.

This clonotype was picked up a small number of times. The chain couples TRBV7-6 to TRBJ2-5; D might be TRBD2 (7 bases). Trimming removed 5 bases from V and 5 bases from J, with 12 bases in between. CDR3 length equals 13 residues. CDR1 SGHVS and CDR2 FNYEAQ come from the germline V gene. The CDR3 sequence: CASSIRGGETQYF. The CDR3 DNA is TGTGCCAGCAGCATCAGGGGAGGGGAGACCCAGTACTTC.

This clonotype was seen more than once but under ten times. The chain has TRBV6-1 and TRBJ1-2, with TRBD1 matching over 9 bases. The length of the CDR3 is 14 residues. Germline-derived CDR1 and CDR2 are MNHNS and SASEGT. V lost 5 bases and J lost 4; bases outside the gene matches: 5. The CDR3 region has the DNA TGTGCCAGCAGTAAACAGACAGGGGGCTATGGCTACACCTTC. Its translation: CASSKQTGGYGYTF.

This clonotype was found a few times. This sequence joins TRBV19 and TRBJ1-2, with D unclear. The CDR3 has 13 amino acids. Per germline, CDR1 LNHDA and CDR2 SQIVND (reference sequence). Trimming stripped 3 bases from V and 5 bases from J, with 10 bases between. The CDR3 bases are TGTGCCAGTAGTATCGGGCAGCAATATGGCTACACCTTC. This encodes CASSIGQQYGYTF.

The CDR3: CASSSPDSANTEAFF. The DNA for the CDR3 is TGTGCCAGCAGTTCCCCGGACAGCGCGAACACTGAAGCTTTCTTT. The V gene is TRBV6-6, the J gene TRBJ1-1; tentative D call: TRBD1 (6 bases). V was pared by 4 bases and J by 1 base, with 13 bases between. Germline lookup yields CDR1 MNHNY and CDR2 SVGAGI (reference sequence). This CDR3 spans 15 amino acids.

Ten or more counts support this clonotype. The rearrangement uses TRBV11-1 and TRBJ1-1; D is possibly TRBD1 (5 bases). V gave up 2 bases and J gave up 0 bases, with 7 bases separating them. Per germline, CDR1 SGHAT and CDR2 FQDESV (reference sequence). The CDR3 spans 14 residues. CDR3 DNA: TGTGCCAGCAGCTTACAGGGTATGAACACTGAAGCTTTCTTT. The encoded protein is CASSLQGMNTEAFF.

This clonotype was picked up a small number of times. J is TRBJ2-3 and V is TRBV3-1; 10 bases line up with TRBD2. CDR3 size: 15 residues. The ends lost 4 bases at V and 5 bases at J; junction bases unmatched: 6. Germline CDR1 is LGHDT and CDR2 is YNNKEL (reference sequence). CDR3 sequence: CASSPTSGERDTQYF. CDR3 sequence (DNA): TGTGCCAGCAGCCCTACTAGCGGGGAAAGAGATACGCAGTATTTT.

This clonotype was recorded at least ten times. This chain links TRBV3-1 with TRBJ2-2, with 10 bases aligning to TRBD2. Trimming cost V 5 bases and J 1 base; bases outside gene matches: 1. The germline CDR1 and CDR2 sequences are LGHDT and YNNKEL (reference sequence). CDR3 size: 15 residues. CDR3 residues: CASSGLAVNTGELFF. Written as DNA, the CDR3 is TGTGCCAGCAGCGGACTAGCGGTGAACACCGGGGAGCTGTTTTTT.

By sample share, this clonotype is medium-sized. This sequence joins TRBV4-1 and TRBJ1-4, with TRBD1 as a possible D gene (5 bases). The CDR3 extends over 15 amino acids. Germline V gene data show CDR1 as MGHRA and CDR2 as YSYEKL. V lost 1 base and J lost 0, with 6 bases in between. CDR3 DNA: TGCGCCAGCAGCCAAGGACAGCCAACTAATGAAAAACTGTTTTTT. Its protein product is CASSQGQPTNEKLFF.

The V and J genes are TRBV5-4 and TRBJ2-3, with 8 bases identical to TRBD1. The CDR3 is 16 residues long. Germline-derived CDR1 and CDR2 are SGHNT and YYREEE (reference sequence). The V gene end was trimmed by 4 bases and the J gene end by 3 bases; junction bases not matched to a gene: 10. Here the CDR3 DNA reads TGTGCCAGCAGCCTCCGGACAGGGAGTAAGACAGATACGCAGTATTTT. Its protein product is CASSLRTGSKTDTQYF.

This clonotype came up a few times. V usage is TRBV5-1 and J usage is TRBJ1-1; tentatively, D is TRBD1 (6 bases). V was trimmed by 4 bases and J by 6 bases, leaving 22 bases between them. This CDR3 contains 16 residues. Germline loops: CDR1 SGHRS, CDR2 YFSETQ. The DNA for the CDR3 is TGCGCCAGCAGCCAGACCTATCAGGGGCTCTCTTCTGAAGCTTTCTTT. This sequence encodes CASSQTYQGLSSEAFF.

This clonotype has a handful of counts. This chain joins TRBV9 and TRBJ2-2; D is perhaps TRBD2 (6 bases). The V gene lost 0 bases and the J gene lost 6 bases, with 15 bases spanning the gap. CDR1 and CDR2 from the germline V gene are SGDLS and YYNGEE. CDR3 length: 16 residues. In nucleotides, the CDR3 is TGTGCCAGCAGCGTAGGTGGAGGGAACTTGGCCGGGGAGCTGTTTTTT. Its translation is CASSVGGGNLAGELFF. Drawing the rest from reference TRBV9 and TRBJ2-2, the complete variable domain is DSGVTQTPKHLITATGQRVTLRCSPRSGDLSVYWYQQSLDQGLQFLIQYYNGEERAKGNILERFSAQQFPDLHSELNLSSLELGDSALYFCASSVGGGNLAGELFFGEGSRLTVL.

This clonotype was picked up a small number of times. The V gene is TRBV7-9, the J gene TRBJ1-1; D is uncertain. V dropped 5 bases and J dropped 0 bases, with 1 base sitting between them. Germline V CDR1 and CDR2: SEHNR, FQNEAQ (reference sequence). The CDR3 loop spans 11 amino acids. CDR3 protein: CASSLNTEAFF. The DNA of the CDR3 is TGTGCCAGCAGCCTGAACACTGAAGCTTTCTTT. Full variable domain (remainder filled in from reference TRBV7-9 and TRBJ1-1): DTGVSQNPRHKITKRGQNVTFRCDPISEHNRLYWYRQTLGQGPEFLTYFQNEAQLEKSRLLSDRFSAERPKGSFSTLEIQRTEQGDSAMYLCASSLNTEAFFGQGTRLTVV.

This clonotype was observed a handful of times. This chain joins TRBV30 and TRBJ2-3, with D perhaps matching TRBD1 or TRBD2 (5 bases each). Per germline, CDR1 GTSNPN and CDR2 SVGIG (reference sequence). The CDR3 loop spans 18 amino acids. V gave up 0 bases and J gave up 7 bases, with 26 bases separating them. The CDR3 reads CAWSVRYSGPTPPNTQYF. The CDR3, as DNA: TGTGCCTGGAGTGTTCGGTATTCGGGGCCGACCCCACCCAATACGCAGTATTTT.

This rearrangement joins TRBV6-2 or TRBV6-3 to TRBJ2-4; 8 bases map to TRBD2. Germline V CDR1 and CDR2: MNHEY, SVGEGT. The CDR3 runs 14 residues. The J segment lost 4 bases and the V segment lost 7 bases, leaving 6 bases of the junction unmatched. In DNA, the CDR3 is TGTGCCAGCACGAAAGGCGGGGGGAAAAACATTCAGTACTTC. Its translation: CASTKGGGKNIQYF.

This clonotype has only a few counts. The gene calls are TRBV2 and TRBJ1-1; D perhaps matches TRBD1 (5 bases). CDR3 length equals 13 residues. Germline lookup yields CDR1 SNHLY and CDR2 FYNNEI. Trimming removed 6 bases at V and 1 base at J, with 9 bases between. The CDR3 nucleotides read TGTGCCAGCAGCCAACAGGAGAACACTGAAGCTTTCTTT. Residues: CASSQQENTEAFF.

This chain connects TRBV14 to TRBJ1-4, with D possibly matching TRBD1 (6 bases). The germline CDR1 and CDR2 sequences are SGHDN and FVKESK. The CDR3 is 16 amino acids. The V end was cut by 2 bases, the J end by 5 bases, with 15 bases between. This chain's CDR3 is CASSQYTGQTNEKLFF. CDR3 in DNA: TGTGCCAGCAGCCAATACACAGGGCAGACCAATGAAAAACTGTTTTTT.

This clonotype was observed a few times. The gene calls are TRBV18 and TRBJ2-3, with D perhaps TRBD1 (6 bases). With 5 bases removed from V and 5 bases from J, the gap between germline ends came to 14 bases. Germline assignment: CDR1 KGHSH and CDR2 LQKENI. The CDR3 has 14 residues. In nucleotides, the CDR3 is TGTGCCAGCTCAGCCAGGGGCGCGGAAGATACGCAGTATTTT. Translated, it gives CASSARGAEDTQYF.

The sample holds a few counts of this clonotype. The J gene is TRBJ2-5, the V gene TRBV24-1; D is undetermined. The V gene's germline CDR1 is KGHDR and CDR2 SFDVKD. The germline V and J ends were trimmed by 8 bases and 5 bases, with 20 bases remaining between them. The CDR3 extends over 15 amino acids. CDR3: CATKSSSIPSETQYF. The CDR3, as DNA: TGTGCCACCAAATCGAGCAGTATCCCCAGTGAGACCCAGTACTTC.

This clonotype has just a few counts. The rearrangement links TRBV13 to TRBJ2-4, with D hard to call. Germline loops: CDR1 PRHDT, CDR2 FYEKMQ (reference sequence). The CDR3 has 16 amino acids. The V end was cut by 4 bases, the J end by 2 bases, with 15 bases between. The CDR3 coding sequence is TGTGCCAGCAGCTCCAGAAGGCGGACCCCCAAAAACATTCAGTACTTC. Translated, it gives CASSSRRRTPKNIQYF.

The genes are TRBV20-1 and TRBJ2-1; the match to TRBD1 covers 7 bases. The CDR3 sequence is 14 residues long. In germline, CDR1 is DFQATT, CDR2 SNEGSKA (reference sequence). With 5 bases clipped from V and 5 bases from J, the junction kept 9 bases outside the gene matches. The CDR3 is CSASSGTENNEQFF. DNA for the CDR3: TGCAGTGCTTCCTCCGGGACAGAGAACAATGAGCAGTTCTTC.

This clonotype was found many times. This chain joins TRBV2 and TRBJ2-3; D not resolved. The CDR3 loop spans 16 amino acids. CDR1 SNHLY and CDR2 FYNNEI come from the germline V gene. Trimming cost V 7 bases and J 1 base, with 18 bases left between them. CDR3 protein: CASIYSKESGTDTQYF. In nucleotides, the CDR3 is TGTGCCAGCATTTACTCGAAAGAAAGCGGCACAGATACGCAGTATTTT.

The chain combines TRBV6-6 with TRBJ2-3, with D possibly being TRBD2 (5 bases). Germline V gene lookup returns CDR1 MNHNY and CDR2 SVGAGI (reference sequence). The CDR3 spans 15 residues. Trimming removed 5 bases at V and 4 bases at J, with 16 bases between. The CDR3 DNA reads as TGTGCCAGCAGTGACCATCGGGGTCTAGCAGATACGCAGTATTTT. As protein: CASSDHRGLADTQYF.

In this sample, this clonotype turned up a few times. CDR3 region: CASTQLPGGEKLFF. In DNA, the CDR3 is TGTGCCAGTACCCAACTCCCTGGGGGTGAAAAACTGTTTTTT. The chain uses TRBV19 and TRBJ1-4; D possibly corresponds to TRBD1 (5 bases). Germline CDR1 and CDR2: LNHDA and SQIVND (reference sequence). The ends were cut back, 7 bases at V and 7 bases at J, with 16 bases in the middle. The CDR3 loop spans 14 amino acids.

The chain combines TRBV7-9 with TRBJ2-5; D ambiguous. V shed 0 bases and J shed 4 bases, with 9 bases lying between them. This CDR3 contains 14 residues. CDR1 is SEHNR and CDR2 is FQNEAQ in the germline V gene (reference sequence). As DNA, the CDR3 is TGTGCCAGCAGCTTAGCAAACCCTTCAGAGACCCAGTACTTC. Protein: CASSLANPSETQYF.

The chain recombines TRBV3-1 with TRBJ1-1; tentative D call: TRBD1 (5 bases). V was clipped by 9 bases and J by 0 bases, with 17 bases between them. Germline V gives CDR1 LGHDT, CDR2 YNNKEL (reference sequence). This CDR3 contains 15 residues. The CDR3 spells CASRAGTNLNTEAFF. The CDR3 bases are TGTGCCAGTAGGGCGGGGACGAACCTGAACACTGAAGCTTTCTTT.